The 22 T cell receptor beta chains presented below share a single source sample, sequenced in a study of T cell clonality in common variable immunodeficiency. Study results and caveats: Fewer deletions and N-nucleotide insertions were reportedly seen in common variable immunodeficiency TCR beta sequences.

Libraries were prepared by immunoSEQ multiplex PCR; TCRdb keeps only in-frame clonotypes and omits some of them. The sample holds about 28,000 clones, and no clone turns up only once. Their target antigens are unknown. The sample consisted of peripheral blood mononuclear cells. The receptors come from a human donor with common variable immunodeficiency.

A few counts support this clone. The CDR3 goes on 3 residues after the read ends, and that part is filled in from the germline J gene. The genes are TRBV6-2 or TRBV6-3 and TRBJ2-2; TRBD2 might be the D (7 bases). With 7 bases removed from V and 0 bases from J, the gap between germline ends came to 15 bases. The CDR3 totals 16 residues. Germline assignment: CDR1 MNHEY and CDR2 SVGEGT. CDR3 DNA (partial): TGTGCCAGCACCAGAGGGGAGGGGGCGAACACCGGGGAG. Amino acid sequence: CASTRGEGANTGE. The complete CDR3 sequence is CASTRGEGANTGELFF.

A few counts support this clone. The read ends 3 residues shy of where the CDR3 ends; the end is completed using the germline J gene. This chain uses TRBV5-1 with TRBJ2-5; 7 bases map to TRBD1. J lost 5 bases, V lost 4 bases, and 5 bases had no gene match. This CDR3 spans 13 amino acids. The germline V gene has CDR1 SGHRS and CDR2 YFSETQ. The CDR3 sequence is CASSQQGYETQYF. The sequenced part of the CDR3 DNA is TGCGCCAGCAGCCAACAGGGGTACGAGACC.

This clone has only a few counts. The DNA ends 3 residues before the CDR3 does, and the rest of the CDR3 is filled in from the germline J gene. The V call is TRBV6-2 or TRBV6-3, the J call TRBJ2-7; possibly TRBD2 for D (5 bases). From germline, CDR1 is MNHEY and CDR2 SVGEGT. The CDR3 contains 14 residues. The V and J ends lost 4 bases and 3 bases respectively, with 13 bases between them. CDR3 in amino acids: CASSFGLSGYEQYF. CDR3 DNA (partial): TGTGCCAGCAGTTTTGGTTTGAGCGGCTACGAG.

This clone was found many times. The CDR3 end is not reached by the read, which stops 3 residues before it; the germline J gene fills it in. The V call is TRBV7-2, the J call TRBJ1-6; D remains unclear. The CDR3 totals 15 residues. The V and J ends lost 5 bases and 3 bases respectively, with 11 bases between them. Germline assignment: CDR1 SGHTA and CDR2 FQGNSA. The DNA read from the CDR3 is TGTGCCAGCAGCGGCGCCGGGTTCTATAATTCACCC. It specifies CASSGAGFYNSP. The CDR3, in full, reads CASSGAGFYNSPLHF.

This clone turned up a few times. The read stops 3 residues short of the end of the CDR3; the missing end is completed from the germline J gene. The chain carries TRBV7-9 and TRBJ2-2; D unclear. Germline CDR1 SEHNR, CDR2 FQNEAQ (reference sequence). This CDR3 has 14 residues. Trimming removed 3 bases from V and 3 bases from J, with 8 bases in between. CDR3 region: CASSFRVDTGELFF. The CDR3 DNA, read in part, is TGTGCCAGCAGCTTTAGGGTGGACACCGGGGAG.

At least ten counts were recorded for this clone. Read coverage stops 3 residues before the CDR3 terminus; the germline J gene supplies the remainder. The rearrangement joins TRBV20-1 to TRBJ2-7, with D perhaps matching TRBD1 (6 bases). V shed 3 bases and J shed 5 bases, with 11 bases lying between them. Germline V gene data show CDR1 as DFQATT and CDR2 as SNEGSKA (reference sequence). The CDR3 runs to 12 residues. The CDR3 bases that were read are TGCAGTGCTAGTATACAGGGCCACGAG. It translates to CSASIQGHE. The complete CDR3 protein is CSASIQGHEQYF.

Concerning this clone: Read coverage stops 3 residues before the CDR3 terminus; the germline J gene supplies the remainder. The chain is built from TRBV30 and TRBJ2-1, with 11 positions matching TRBD2. After removal of 1 base from V and 6 bases from J, the junction contained 11 bases not matched to a gene. Germline V gene data show CDR1 as GTSNPN and CDR2 as SVGIG (reference sequence). This CDR3 has 17 residues. The covered CDR3 bases are TGTGCCTGGAGTGCGACCTTAGCGGGGGGGCTAGTCAATGAG. Translation: CAWSATLAGGLVNE. In full, the CDR3 reads CAWSATLAGGLVNEQFF.

This clone was detected only a few times. The read is 3 residues too short to cover the CDR3 end, so that end is filled in from the germline J gene. V is TRBV6-2 or TRBV6-3 and J is TRBJ2-1; 9 bases fit TRBD2. Germline trimming cut 6 bases from V and 3 bases from J; bases unmatched to any gene: 9. CDR3 length: 16 residues. From germline, CDR1 is MNHEY and CDR2 SVGEGT. The CDR3 loop is CASRPPAGGGYNEQFF. The CDR3 bases that were read are TGTGCCAGCAGACCCCCCGCGGGGGGGGGCTACAATGAG.

There are many counts of this clone. Coverage ceases 3 residues before the CDR3 finishes, and the germline J gene fills in the end. This CDR3 is also generated by other DNA sequences in the sample. V is TRBV19 and J is TRBJ2-3, with D possibly being TRBD1 (5 bases). CDR3 length equals 15 residues. The V end was cut by 2 bases, the J end by 1 base, with 10 bases between. The germline gives CDR1 LNHDA, CDR2 SQIVND (reference sequence). The sequenced part of the CDR3 DNA is TGTGCCAGTAGTATAAGGGGTGTTGGCACAGATACG. Translation: CASSIRGVGTDT. The entire CDR3 reads CASSIRGVGTDTQYF.

This clone was recorded at least ten times. The missing CDR3 end, 3 residues past where the read stops, is filled in from the germline J gene. V usage is TRBV7-9 and J usage is TRBJ2-3, with D unresolved. Germline V gene lookup returns CDR1 SEHNR and CDR2 FQNEAQ (reference sequence). This CDR3 has 15 residues. V lost 5 bases and J 6 bases, leaving 18 bases between the germline ends. Here the CDR3 reads CASSQSGPKGDTQYF. The CDR3 DNA, read in part, is TGTGCCAGCAGCCAGTCCGGCCCCAAGGGCGATACG.

CDR3 amino acids: CASRSTGVQTQYF. The sequenced CDR3 bases are TGTGCCAGCAGATCTACAGGGGTACAGACC. The genes are TRBV2 and TRBJ2-5; 7 positions match TRBD1. Coverage ceases 3 residues before the CDR3 finishes, and the germline J gene fills in the end. Germline V lookup: CDR1 SNHLY, CDR2 FYNNEI. CDR3 length: 13 amino acids. The V segment lost 6 bases and the J segment 6 bases; nucleotides outside the gene matches: 7.

About this clone itself: With the read ending 3 residues before the CDR3 end, the germline J gene is used to fill in that end. The chain links TRBV6-2 or TRBV6-3 to TRBJ2-7; a weak D match, TRBD2 (6 bases). V lost 7 bases and J 0 bases, leaving 13 bases between the germline ends. The CDR3 is 14 residues long. Germline V lookup: CDR1 MNHEY, CDR2 SVGEGT. CDR3 DNA, as far as it was read: TGTGCCAGCAAGGGAGACGGGGGCTCCTACGAG. Protein product: CASKGDGGSYE. The complete CDR3 reads CASKGDGGSYEQYF.

CDR3 DNA (partial): TGTGCCAGCAGTGAAGCAGGCGTAGCGGGGGGCCCC. Protein sequence: CASSEAGVAGGP. In full, the CDR3 is CASSEAGVAGGPQHF. This sequence joins TRBV6-1 and TRBJ1-5, with D possibly being TRBD1 (6 bases). The read comes to an end 3 residues before the CDR3 does, leaving the germline J gene to fill in the end. CDR1 and CDR2 (germline): MNHNS, SASEGT. The CDR3 is 15 residues long.

This clone was seen at least ten times. The read halts 3 residues ahead of the CDR3 end, with the missing end drawn from the germline J gene. The chain recombines TRBV15 with TRBJ2-7, with TRBD1 identical over 7 bases. CDR3 length: 14 residues. Germline V gene lookup returns CDR1 LNHNV and CDR2 YYDKDF (reference sequence). With V trimmed by 1 base and J by 5 bases, 5 bases remained unmatched. The covered CDR3 bases are TGTGCCACCAGCAGAGGACAGGGAAGCCACGAG. This gives the protein CATSRGQGSHE. The entire CDR3 protein is CATSRGQGSHEQYF.

This clone was counted a few times. The read ends 3 residues early relative to the CDR3; the germline J gene fills the gap. This chain links TRBV11-3 with TRBJ2-5; TRBD2 is a possible D gene (5 bases). The germline gives CDR1 SGHNT, CDR2 YENEEA. Trimming took 1 base from V and 5 from J, leaving 8 bases between them. This CDR3 region has 13 residues. CDR3 bases read: TGTGCCAGCAGCTTAGGGTCGGGGGAGACC. The encoded protein is CASSLGSGET. The whole CDR3 region reads CASSLGSGETQYF.

Turning to this clone: The read stops 3 residues short of the end of the CDR3; the missing end is completed from the germline J gene. The V and J genes are TRBV7-3 and TRBJ1-1; TRBD1 is a possible D gene (5 bases). The V gene's germline CDR1 is SGHTA and CDR2 FQGTGA. The CDR3 consists of 13 residues. Trimming stripped 6 bases from V and 1 base from J, with 9 bases between. The CDR3 loop reads CASRRDRNTEAFF. Partial CDR3 DNA: TGTGCCAGCAGGCGAGACAGGAACACTGAA.

For this clone: Read data end 3 residues before the CDR3 end; the end is taken from the germline J gene. This chain connects TRBV7-9 to TRBJ2-3, with TRBD2 matching 10 bases. V shed 3 bases, J shed 2 bases, and the junction held 2 bases outside the gene matches. The CDR3 is 15 residues long. Germline lookup yields CDR1 SEHNR and CDR2 FQNEAQ (reference sequence). The CDR3 region is CASSFGLADTDTQYF. CDR3 DNA (partial): TGTGCCAGCAGCTTCGGACTAGCGGACACAGATACG.

This clone has just a few counts. The CDR3 end lies 3 residues beyond the end of the read and is filled in from the germline J gene. The chain combines TRBV6-1 with TRBJ2-1, with 9 bases fitting TRBD1. Germline lookup yields CDR1 MNHNS and CDR2 SASEGT. The CDR3 sequence is 15 residues long. The trim removed 3 bases at V and 3 bases at J, leaving 3 bases unmatched. CDR3 loop: CASSEDRGLYNEQFF. CDR3 DNA, as far as it was read: TGTGCCAGCAGTGAGGACAGGGGACTCTACAATGAG.

A remark on this clone: The CDR3 end is not reached by the read, which stops 3 residues before it; the germline J gene fills it in. This chain links TRBV30 with TRBJ2-7; a possible D gene is TRBD2 (5 bases). CDR1 GTSNPN and CDR2 SVGIG come from the germline V gene (reference sequence). The CDR3 is 13 residues long. Trimming left V 5 bases short and J 2 bases short, with 13 bases between. The part of the CDR3 DNA that was read is TGTGCCTGGGGGGTCGGACTCCCCTACGAG. Translation gives CAWGVGLPYE. In full, the CDR3 is CAWGVGLPYEQYF. Using reference TRBV30 and TRBJ2-7 for the parts outside the CDR3, the full variable domain is SQTIHQWPATLVQPVGSPLSLECTVEGTSNPNLYWYRQAAGRGLQLLFYSVGIGQISSEVPQNLSASRPQDRQFILSSKKLLLSDSGFYLCAWGVGLPYEQYFGPGTRLTVT.

The sample holds many counts of this clone. The CDR3 is cut off 3 residues early in the read; its end comes from the germline J gene. This chain joins TRBV20-1 and TRBJ2-1; D not resolved. This CDR3 region has 12 residues. The germline V gene has CDR1 DFQATT and CDR2 SNEGSKA (reference sequence). The V gene lost 3 bases and the J gene lost 7 bases, with 10 bases spanning the gap. CDR3 in amino acids: CSASLVENEQFF. CDR3 DNA, as far as it was read: TGCAGTGCTAGTCTGGTAGAGAATGAG.

This clone came up many times. The CDR3 end is not reached by the read, which stops 3 residues before it; the germline J gene fills it in. The chain links TRBV5-1 to TRBJ1-1; 9 bases map to TRBD1. The trim removed 0 bases at V and 1 base at J, leaving 7 bases unmatched. Germline V gene lookup returns CDR1 SGHRS and CDR2 YFSETQ. The CDR3 has 17 amino acids. This CDR3 reads CASSLGFPGQGNTEAFF. Incomplete CDR3 DNA: TGCGCCAGCAGCTTGGGATTCCCGGGACAGGGGAACACTGAA.

This clone was detected only a few times. This chain's CDR3 is CASSPGGQPQHF. The part of the CDR3 DNA that was read is TGTGCCAGCAGCCCGGGGGGTCAGCCC. V gene TRBV7-9 combines with J gene TRBJ1-5, with a tentative D call TRBD1 (5 bases). The missing CDR3 end, 3 residues past where the read stops, is filled in from the germline J gene. The CDR3 spans 12 residues. The V gene lost 5 bases and the J gene lost 6 bases, with 8 bases spanning the gap. From germline, CDR1 is SEHNR and CDR2 FQNEAQ (reference sequence).